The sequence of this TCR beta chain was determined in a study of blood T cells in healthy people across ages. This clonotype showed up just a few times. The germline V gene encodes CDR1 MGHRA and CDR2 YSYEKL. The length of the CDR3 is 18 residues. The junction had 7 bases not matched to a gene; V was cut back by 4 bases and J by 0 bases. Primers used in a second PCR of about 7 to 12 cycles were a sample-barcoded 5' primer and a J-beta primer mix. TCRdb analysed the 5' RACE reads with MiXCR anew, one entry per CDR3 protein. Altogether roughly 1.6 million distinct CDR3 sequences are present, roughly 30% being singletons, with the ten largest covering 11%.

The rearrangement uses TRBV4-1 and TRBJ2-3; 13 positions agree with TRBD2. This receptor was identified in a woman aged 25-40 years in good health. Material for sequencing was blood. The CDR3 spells CASSPGLAGVVSTDTQYF. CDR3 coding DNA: TGCGCCAGCAGCCCAGGACTAGCGGGGGTGGTGAGCACAGATACGCAGTATTTT.